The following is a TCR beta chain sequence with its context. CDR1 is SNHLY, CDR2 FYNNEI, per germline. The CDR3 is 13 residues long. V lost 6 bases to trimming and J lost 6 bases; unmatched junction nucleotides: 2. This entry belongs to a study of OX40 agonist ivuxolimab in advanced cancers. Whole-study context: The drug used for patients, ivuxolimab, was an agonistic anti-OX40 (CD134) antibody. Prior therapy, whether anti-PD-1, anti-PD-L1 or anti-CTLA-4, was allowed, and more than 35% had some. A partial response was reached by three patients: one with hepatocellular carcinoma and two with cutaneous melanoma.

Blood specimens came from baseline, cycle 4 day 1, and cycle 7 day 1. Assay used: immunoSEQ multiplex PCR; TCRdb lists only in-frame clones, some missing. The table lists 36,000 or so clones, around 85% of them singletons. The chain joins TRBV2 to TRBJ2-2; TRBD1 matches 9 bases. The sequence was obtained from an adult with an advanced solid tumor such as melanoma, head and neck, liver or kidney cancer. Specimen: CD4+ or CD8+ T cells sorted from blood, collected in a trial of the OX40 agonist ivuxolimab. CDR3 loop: CASRGQGAGELFF. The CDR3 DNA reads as TGTGCCAGCAGGGGACAGGGCGCCGGGGAGCTGTTTTTT.